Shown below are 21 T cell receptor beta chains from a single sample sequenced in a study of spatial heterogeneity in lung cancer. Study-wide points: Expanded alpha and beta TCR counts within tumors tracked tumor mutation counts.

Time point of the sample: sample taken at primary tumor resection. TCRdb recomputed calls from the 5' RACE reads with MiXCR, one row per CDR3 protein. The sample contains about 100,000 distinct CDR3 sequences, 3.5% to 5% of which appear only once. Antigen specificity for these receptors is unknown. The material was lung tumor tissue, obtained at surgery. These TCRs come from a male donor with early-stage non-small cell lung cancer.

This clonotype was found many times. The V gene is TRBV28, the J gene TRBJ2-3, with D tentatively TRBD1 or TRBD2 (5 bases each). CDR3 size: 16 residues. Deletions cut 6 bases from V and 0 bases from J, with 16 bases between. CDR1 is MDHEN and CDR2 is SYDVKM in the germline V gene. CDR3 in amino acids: CASRTPGQASTDTQYF. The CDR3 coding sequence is TGTGCCAGCAGAACCCCGGGGCAGGCCAGCACAGATACGCAGTATTTT.

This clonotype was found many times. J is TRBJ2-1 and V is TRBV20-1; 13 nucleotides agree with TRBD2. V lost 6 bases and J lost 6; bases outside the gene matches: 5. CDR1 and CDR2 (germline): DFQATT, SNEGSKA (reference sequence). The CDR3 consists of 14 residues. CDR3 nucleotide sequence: TGCAGTGCCGGGACTAGCGGGAAGGTCAATGAGCAGTTCTTC. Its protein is CSAGTSGKVNEQFF.

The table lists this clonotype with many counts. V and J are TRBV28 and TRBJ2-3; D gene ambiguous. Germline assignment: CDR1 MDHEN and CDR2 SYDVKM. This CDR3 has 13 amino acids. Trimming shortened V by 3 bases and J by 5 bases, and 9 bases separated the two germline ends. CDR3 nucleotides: TGTGCCAGCAGTTTGCCCGAACGAGATACGCAGTATTTT. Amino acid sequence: CASSLPERDTQYF.

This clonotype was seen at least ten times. CDR3: CASSEWQGNNQPQHF. As DNA, the CDR3 is TGTGCCAGCAGTGAGTGGCAGGGGAATAATCAGCCCCAGCATTTT. The chain employs TRBV2 and TRBJ1-5; TRBD1 might be the D (6 bases). Per the germline V gene, CDR1 is SNHLY and CDR2 is FYNNEI. The CDR3 length is 15 residues. The ends were cut back, 3 bases at V and 4 bases at J, with 13 bases in the middle.

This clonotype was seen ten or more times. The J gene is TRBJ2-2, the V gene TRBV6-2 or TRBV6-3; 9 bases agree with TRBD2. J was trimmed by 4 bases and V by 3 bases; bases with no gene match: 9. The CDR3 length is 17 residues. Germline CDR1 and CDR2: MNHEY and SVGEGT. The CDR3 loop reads CASSYLSQREVTGELFF. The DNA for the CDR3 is TGTGCCAGCAGTTATCTCTCTCAGCGGGAGGTCACCGGGGAGCTGTTTTTT.

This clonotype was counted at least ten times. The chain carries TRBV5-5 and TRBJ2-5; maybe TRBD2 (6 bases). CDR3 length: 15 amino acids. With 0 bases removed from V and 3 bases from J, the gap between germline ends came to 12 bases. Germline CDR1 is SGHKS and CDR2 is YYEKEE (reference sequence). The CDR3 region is CASSLVGTPEETQYF. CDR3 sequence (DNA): TGTGCCAGCAGCTTGGTTGGGACTCCGGAAGAGACCCAGTACTTC.

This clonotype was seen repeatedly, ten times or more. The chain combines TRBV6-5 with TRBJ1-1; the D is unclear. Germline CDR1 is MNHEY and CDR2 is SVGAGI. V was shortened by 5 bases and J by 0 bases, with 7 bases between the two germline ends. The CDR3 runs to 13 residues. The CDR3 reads CASSSYVNTEAFF. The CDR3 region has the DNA TGTGCCAGCAGTAGCTATGTGAACACTGAAGCTTTCTTT.

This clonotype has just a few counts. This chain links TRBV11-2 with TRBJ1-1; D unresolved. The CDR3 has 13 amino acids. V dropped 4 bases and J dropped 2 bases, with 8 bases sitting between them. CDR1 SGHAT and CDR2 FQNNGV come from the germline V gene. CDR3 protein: CASSSRSNTEAFF. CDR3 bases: TGTGCCAGCAGCTCGAGGAGCAACACTGAAGCTTTCTTT.

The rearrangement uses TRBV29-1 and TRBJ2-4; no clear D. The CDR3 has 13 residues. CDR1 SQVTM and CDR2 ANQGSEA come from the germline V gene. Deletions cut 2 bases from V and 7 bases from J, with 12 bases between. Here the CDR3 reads CSVEPGRRNIQYF. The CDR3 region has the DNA TGCAGCGTTGAACCGGGCAGGCGGAACATTCAGTACTTC.

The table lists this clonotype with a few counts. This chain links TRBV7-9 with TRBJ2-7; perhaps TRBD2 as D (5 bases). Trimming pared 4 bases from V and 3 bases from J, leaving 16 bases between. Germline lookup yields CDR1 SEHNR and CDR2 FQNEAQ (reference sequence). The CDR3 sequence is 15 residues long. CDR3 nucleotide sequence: TGTGCCAGCAGCTCATATCGGACTCCCGGCTACGAGCAGTACTTC. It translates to CASSSYRTPGYEQYF.

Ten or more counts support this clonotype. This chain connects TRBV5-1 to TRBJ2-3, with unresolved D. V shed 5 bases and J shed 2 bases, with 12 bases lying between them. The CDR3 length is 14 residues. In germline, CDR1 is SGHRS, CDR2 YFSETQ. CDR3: CASRSGSTTDTQYF. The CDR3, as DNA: TGCGCCAGCAGGTCCGGCTCTACCACAGATACGCAGTATTTT.

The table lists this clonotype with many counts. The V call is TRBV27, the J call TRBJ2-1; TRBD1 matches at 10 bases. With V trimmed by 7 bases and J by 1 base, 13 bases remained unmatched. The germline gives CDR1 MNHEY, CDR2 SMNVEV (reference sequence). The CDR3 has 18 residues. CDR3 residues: CASNPGQGRWGSYNEQFF. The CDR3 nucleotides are TGTGCCAGCAACCCGGGACAGGGGAGATGGGGGTCCTACAATGAGCAGTTCTTC.

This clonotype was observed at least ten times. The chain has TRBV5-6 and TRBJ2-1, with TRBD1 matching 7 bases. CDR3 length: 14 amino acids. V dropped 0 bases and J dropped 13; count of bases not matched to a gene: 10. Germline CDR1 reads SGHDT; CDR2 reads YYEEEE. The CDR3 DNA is TGTGCCAGCAGCTTGGGACAGGGACAAGGTATACAGTTCTTC. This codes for CASSLGQGQGIQFF. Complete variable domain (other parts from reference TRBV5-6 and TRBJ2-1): DAGVTQSPTHLIKTRGQQVTLRCSPKSGHDTVSWYQQALGQGPQFIFQYYEEEERQRGNFPDRFSGHQFPNYSSELNVNALLLGDSALYLCASSLGQGQGIQFFGPGTRLTVL.

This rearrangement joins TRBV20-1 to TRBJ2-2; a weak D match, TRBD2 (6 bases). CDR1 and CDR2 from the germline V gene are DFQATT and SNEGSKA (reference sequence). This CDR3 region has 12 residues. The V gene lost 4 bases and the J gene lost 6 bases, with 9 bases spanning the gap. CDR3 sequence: CSATRDSGELFF. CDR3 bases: TGCAGTGCTACCCGGGACTCCGGGGAGCTGTTTTTT.

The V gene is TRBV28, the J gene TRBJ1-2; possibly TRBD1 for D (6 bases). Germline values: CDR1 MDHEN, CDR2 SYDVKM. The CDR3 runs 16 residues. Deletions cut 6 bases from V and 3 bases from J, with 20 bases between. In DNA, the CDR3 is TGTGCCAGCAGACTCCCCGGACAGCGCCCTTACTATGGCTACACCTTC. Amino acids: CASRLPGQRPYYGYTF.

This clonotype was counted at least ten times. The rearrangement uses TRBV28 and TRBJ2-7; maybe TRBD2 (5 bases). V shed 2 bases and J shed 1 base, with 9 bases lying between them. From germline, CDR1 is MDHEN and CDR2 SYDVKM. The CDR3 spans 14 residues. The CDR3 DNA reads TGTGCCAGCAGTTTACTAAGGACTTCCTACGAGCAGTACTTC. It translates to CASSLLRTSYEQYF.

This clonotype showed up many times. The CDR3 spells CASSWTGNQPQHF. The CDR3 region has the DNA TGCGCCAGCAGCTGGACGGGGAATCAGCCCCAGCATTTT. The chain uses TRBV5-1 and TRBJ1-5, with D unclear. CDR1 is SGHRS, CDR2 YFSETQ, per germline. Deletions cut 3 bases from V and 4 bases from J, with 8 bases between. This CDR3 has 13 amino acids.

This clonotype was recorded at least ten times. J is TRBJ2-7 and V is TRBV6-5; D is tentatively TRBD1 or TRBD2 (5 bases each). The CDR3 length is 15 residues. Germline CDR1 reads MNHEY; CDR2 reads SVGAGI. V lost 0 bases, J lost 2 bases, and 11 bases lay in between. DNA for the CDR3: TGTGCCAGCAGTTACTCGCCCCGAGGGGCCTACGAGCAGTACTTC. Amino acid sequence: CASSYSPRGAYEQYF.

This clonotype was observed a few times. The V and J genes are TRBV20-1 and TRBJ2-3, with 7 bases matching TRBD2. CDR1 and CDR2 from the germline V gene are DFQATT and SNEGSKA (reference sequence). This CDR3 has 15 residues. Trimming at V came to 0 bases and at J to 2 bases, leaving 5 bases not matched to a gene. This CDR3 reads CSARDWGRATDTQYF. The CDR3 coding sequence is TGCAGTGCTAGAGATTGGGGGAGGGCCACAGATACGCAGTATTTT.

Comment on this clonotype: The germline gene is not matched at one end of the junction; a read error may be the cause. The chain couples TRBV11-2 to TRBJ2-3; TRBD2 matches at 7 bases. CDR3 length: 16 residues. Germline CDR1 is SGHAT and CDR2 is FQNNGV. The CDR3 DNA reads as TGTACCAGCAGCTTAGTTCCACTAGCGAGCACAGATACGCAGTATTTT. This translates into CTSSLVPLASTDTQYF.

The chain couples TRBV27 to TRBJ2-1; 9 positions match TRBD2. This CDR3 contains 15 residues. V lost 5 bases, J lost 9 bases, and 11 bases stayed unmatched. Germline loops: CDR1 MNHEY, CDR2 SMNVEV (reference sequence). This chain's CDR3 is CASSPHSGRQGEQFF. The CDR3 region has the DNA TGTGCCAGCAGTCCCCATAGCGGGAGACAGGGTGAGCAGTTCTTC.